This T cell receptor (beta chain) was sequenced for a study of cytomegalovirus exposure and HLA in healthy donors. A multiplex PCR was run with 60 Vbeta primers and 13 Jbeta primers. Clones were sequenced by immunoSEQ multiplex PCR, and TCRdb holds only the in-frame ones, with some missing. The sample holds fewer than 45,000 clones, 60% to 70% seen once. The V gene's germline CDR1 is SGDLS and CDR2 YYNGEE. This CDR3 spans 14 amino acids. V was clipped by 3 bases and J by 4 bases, with 13 bases between them. Only a few counts were recorded for this clone. The chain couples TRBV9 to TRBJ1-1, with D possibly matching TRBD1 (6 bases). This receptor was taken from a man between 35 and 55 years old in good health and CMV-seronegative. Source material: PBMCs. The CDR3 spells CASSGTGYGTEAFF. CDR3 nucleotide sequence: TGTGCCAGCAGCGGTACAGGGTATGGCACTGAAGCTTTCTTT.